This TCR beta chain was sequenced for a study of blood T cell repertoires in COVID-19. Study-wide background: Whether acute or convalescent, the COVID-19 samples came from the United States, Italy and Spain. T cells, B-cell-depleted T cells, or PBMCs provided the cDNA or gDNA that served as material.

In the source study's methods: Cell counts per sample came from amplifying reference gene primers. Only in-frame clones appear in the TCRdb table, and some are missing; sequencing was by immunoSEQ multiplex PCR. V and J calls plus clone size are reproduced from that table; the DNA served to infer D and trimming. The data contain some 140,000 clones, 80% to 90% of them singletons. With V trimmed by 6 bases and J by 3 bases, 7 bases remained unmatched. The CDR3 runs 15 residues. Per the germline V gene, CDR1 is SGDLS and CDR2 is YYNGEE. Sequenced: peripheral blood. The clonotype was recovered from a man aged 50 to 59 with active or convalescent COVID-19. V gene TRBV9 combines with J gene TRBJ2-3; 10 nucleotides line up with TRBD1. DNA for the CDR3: TGTGCCAGCAAGCCCGGGACAGGGGTTACAGATACGCAGTATTTT. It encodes CASKPGTGVTDTQYF.